Listed here are 3 T cell receptor beta chains from one sample, sequenced in a study of blood T cell repertoires in COVID-19. Sequencing was performed with immunoSEQ multiplex PCR; in TCRdb, only in-frame clones are kept and a portion is missing. This sample has 200,000 to 300,000 clones; 85% to 90% occur once, and the top ten carry 3.7%. Sequencing was carried out using peripheral blood. The source is a woman aged 40 to 50 with acute or convalescent COVID-19.

This sequence joins TRBV10-3 and TRBJ2-3; 15 bases fit TRBD2. V dropped 0 bases and J dropped 2; count of bases not matched to a gene: 3. This CDR3 is 18 amino acids long. Germline V gene data show CDR1 as ENHRY and CDR2 as SYGVKD. This CDR3 reads CAISESGTSGGITDTQYF. CDR3 nucleotides: TGTGCCATCAGTGAGTCGGGGACTAGCGGGGGGATCACAGATACGCAGTATTTT.

This clone was detected once. The chain has TRBV19 and TRBJ1-5; D is possibly TRBD1 (5 bases). Germline V gene lookup returns CDR1 LNHDA and CDR2 SQIVND (reference sequence). V was trimmed by 4 bases and J by 2 bases, leaving 12 bases between them. This CDR3 has 15 amino acids. CDR3 in amino acids: CASSNWGVRNQPQHF. DNA of the CDR3: TGTGCCAGTAGTAATTGGGGGGTGCGCAATCAGCCCCAGCATTTT. The full variable domain, with the rest looked up from reference TRBV19 and TRBJ1-5, is DGGITQSPKYLFRKEGQNVTLSCEQNLNHDAMYWYRQDPGQGLRLIYYSQIVNDFQKGDIAEGYSVSREKKESFPLTVTSAQKNPTAFYLCASSNWGVRNQPQHFGDGTRLSIL.

This rearrangement joins TRBV7-8 to TRBJ2-3; 8 bases agree with TRBD1. CDR1 SGHVS and CDR2 FQNEAQ come from the germline V gene. The CDR3 is 17 amino acids. V lost 1 base to trimming and J lost 3 bases; unmatched junction nucleotides: 9. This CDR3 reads CASSLEFGTGGTDTQYF. The CDR3 DNA is TGTGCCAGCAGCTTAGAGTTCGGCACAGGGGGAACAGATACGCAGTATTTT.